This T cell receptor beta chain is from a study of shared clonotypes between healthy human individuals. CD8 cells classed as naive were CD45RO-negative and positively selected for CCR7, excluding terminally differentiated effector memory CD45RA+ cells. In the sorted-subset replicate PCRs, around 220 ng DNA, roughly 30,000 T cell genomes, was used. TCRdb's copy holds only in-frame clones and misses some; the assay was immunoSEQ multiplex PCR. Among roughly 1,800,000 clones listed, approximately 94% were seen once. General study findings and limits: Larger estimated richness was generally recorded for naive subsets relative to memory subsets.

With regard to this clone: What it binds is unknown.

The sequenced sample consisted of naive CD8+ T cells sorted from blood. This TCR was sampled from a man between 18 and 35 years old in good health.

The CDR3 DNA follows: TGTGCCAGCAGTGAGGCGGGAGCGGATCCATCCTACAATGAGCAGTTCTTC. It specifies CASSEAGADPSYNEQFF. V is TRBV2 and J is TRBJ2-1; 7 nucleotides line up with TRBD2. The CDR3 contains 17 residues. The ends lost 3 bases at V and 1 base at J; junction bases unmatched: 9. Germline-derived CDR1 and CDR2 are SNHLY and FYNNEI.